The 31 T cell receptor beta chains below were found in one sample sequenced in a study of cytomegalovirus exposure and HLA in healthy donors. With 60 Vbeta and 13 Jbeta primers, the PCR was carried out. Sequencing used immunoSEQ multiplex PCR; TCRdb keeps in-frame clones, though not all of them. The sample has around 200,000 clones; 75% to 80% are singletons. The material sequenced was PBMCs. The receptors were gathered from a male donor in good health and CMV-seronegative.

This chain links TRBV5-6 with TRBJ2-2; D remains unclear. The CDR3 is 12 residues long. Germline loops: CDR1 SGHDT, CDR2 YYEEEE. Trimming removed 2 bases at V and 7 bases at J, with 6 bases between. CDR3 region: CASSLPGGELFF. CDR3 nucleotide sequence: TGTGCCAGCAGCTTACCCGGCGGGGAGCTGTTTTTT.

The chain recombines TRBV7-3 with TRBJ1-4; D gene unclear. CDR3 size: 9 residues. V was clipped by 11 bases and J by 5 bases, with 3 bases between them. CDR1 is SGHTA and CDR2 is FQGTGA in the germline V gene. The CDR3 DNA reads TGTGCCGCGAATGAAAAACTGTTTTTT. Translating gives CAANEKLFF. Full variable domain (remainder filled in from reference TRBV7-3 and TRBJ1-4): GAGVSQTPSNKVTEKGKYVELRCDPISGHTALYWYRQSLGQGPEFLIYFQGTGAADDSGLPNDRFFAVRPEGSVSTLKIQRTERGDSAVYLCAANEKLFFGSGTQLSVL.

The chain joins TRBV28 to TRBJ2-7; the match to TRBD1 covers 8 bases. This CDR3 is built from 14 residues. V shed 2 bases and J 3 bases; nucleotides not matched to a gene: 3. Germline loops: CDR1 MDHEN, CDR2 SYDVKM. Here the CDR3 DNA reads TGTGCCAGCAGTTTAGGACAGGGTTTCTACGAGCAGTACTTC. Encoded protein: CASSLGQGFYEQYF. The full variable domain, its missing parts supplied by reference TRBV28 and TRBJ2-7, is DVKVTQSSRYLVKRTGEKVFLECVQDMDHENMFWYRQDPGLGLRLIYFSYDVKMKEKGDIPEGYSVSREKKERFSLILESASTNQTSMYLCASSLGQGFYEQYFGPGTRLTVT.

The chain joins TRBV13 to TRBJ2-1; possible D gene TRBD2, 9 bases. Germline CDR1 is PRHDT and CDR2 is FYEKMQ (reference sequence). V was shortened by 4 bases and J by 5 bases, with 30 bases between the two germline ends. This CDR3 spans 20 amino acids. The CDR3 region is CASSSGGGWTSVYPHNEQFF. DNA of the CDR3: TGTGCCAGCAGCTCAGGGGGCGGTTGGACTAGCGTTTACCCTCACAATGAGCAGTTCTTC.

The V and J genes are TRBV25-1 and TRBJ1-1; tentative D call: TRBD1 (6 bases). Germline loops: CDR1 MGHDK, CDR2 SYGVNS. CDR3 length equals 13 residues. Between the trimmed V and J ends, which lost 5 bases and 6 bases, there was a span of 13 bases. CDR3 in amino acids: CASSLPGTSEAFF. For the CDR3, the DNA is TGTGCCAGCAGTCTACCCGGGACATCTGAAGCTTTCTTT.

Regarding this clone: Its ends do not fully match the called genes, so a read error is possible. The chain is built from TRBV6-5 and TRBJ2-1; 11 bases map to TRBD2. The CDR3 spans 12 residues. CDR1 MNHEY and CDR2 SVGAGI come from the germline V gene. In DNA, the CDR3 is TGTGCCAGCAGCCCCCTAGCGGGAGGTTGTGTCTTC. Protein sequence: CASSPLAGGCVF.

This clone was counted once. The CDR3 loop is CASSQYRDQETQYF. The DNA for the CDR3 is TGCGCCAGCAGCCAATACCGGGACCAAGAGACCCAGTACTTC. The V gene is TRBV4-1, the J gene TRBJ2-5; no clear D gene. Germline V gives CDR1 MGHRA, CDR2 YSYEKL. Trimming took off 2 bases at V and 0 bases at J, with 7 bases between the two ends. The CDR3 covers 14 residues.

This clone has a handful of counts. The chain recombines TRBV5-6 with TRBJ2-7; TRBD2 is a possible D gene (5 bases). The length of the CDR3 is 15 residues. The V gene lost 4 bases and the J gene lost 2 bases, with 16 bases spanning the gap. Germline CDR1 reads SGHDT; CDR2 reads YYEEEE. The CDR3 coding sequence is TGTGCCAGCAGCCCGGAGGTGGCTACAGCCTACGAGCAGTACTTC. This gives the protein CASSPEVATAYEQYF.

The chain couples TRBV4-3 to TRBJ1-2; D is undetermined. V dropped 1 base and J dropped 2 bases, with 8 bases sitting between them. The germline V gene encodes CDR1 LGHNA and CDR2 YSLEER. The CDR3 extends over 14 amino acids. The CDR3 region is CASSQVQSNYGYTF. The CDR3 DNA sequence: TGCGCCAGCAGCCAAGTACAGAGCAACTATGGCTACACCTTC.

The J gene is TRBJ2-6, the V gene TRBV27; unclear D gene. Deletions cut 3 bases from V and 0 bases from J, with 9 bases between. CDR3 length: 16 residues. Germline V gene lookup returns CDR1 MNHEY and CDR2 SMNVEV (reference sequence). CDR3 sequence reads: CASSFDFRSGANVLTF. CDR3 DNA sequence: TGTGCCAGCAGTTTTGACTTCCGCTCTGGGGCCAACGTCCTGACTTTC.

The chain's CDR3 is CASSAKTGVGDTQYF. DNA of the CDR3: TGTGCCAGCAGCGCTAAGACAGGGGTAGGGGATACGCAGTATTTT. The rearrangement links TRBV9 to TRBJ2-3, with 8 nucleotides matching TRBD1. Germline values: CDR1 SGDLS, CDR2 YYNGEE. V was pared by 3 bases and J by 6 bases, with 9 bases of the junction left unmatched. The length of the CDR3 is 15 residues.

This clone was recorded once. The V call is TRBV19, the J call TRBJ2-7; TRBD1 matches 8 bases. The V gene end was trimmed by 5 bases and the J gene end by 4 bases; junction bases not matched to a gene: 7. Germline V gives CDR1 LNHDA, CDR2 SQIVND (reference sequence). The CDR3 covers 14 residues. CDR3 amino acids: CASSPRDRYYEQYF. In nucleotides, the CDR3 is TGTGCCAGTAGTCCTCGGGACAGGTATTACGAGCAGTACTTC.

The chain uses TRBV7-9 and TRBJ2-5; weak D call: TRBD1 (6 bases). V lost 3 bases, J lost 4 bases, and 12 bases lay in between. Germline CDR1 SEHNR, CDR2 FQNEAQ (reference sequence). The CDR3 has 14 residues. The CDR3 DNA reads TGTGCCAGCAGCTTCCTGAGGGGGAGAGAGACCCAGTACTTC. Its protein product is CASSFLRGRETQYF.

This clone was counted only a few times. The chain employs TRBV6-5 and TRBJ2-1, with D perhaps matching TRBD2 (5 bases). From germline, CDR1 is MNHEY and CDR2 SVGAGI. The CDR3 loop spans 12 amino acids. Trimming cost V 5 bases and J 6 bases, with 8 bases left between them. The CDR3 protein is CASSPRVNEQFF. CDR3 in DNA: TGTGCCAGCAGTCCGAGGGTCAATGAGCAGTTCTTC.

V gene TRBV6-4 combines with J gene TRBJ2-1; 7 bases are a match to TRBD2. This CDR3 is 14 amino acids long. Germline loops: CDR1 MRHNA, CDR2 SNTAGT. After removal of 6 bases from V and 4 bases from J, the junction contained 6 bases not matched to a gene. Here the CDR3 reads CASSPSGDYNEQFF. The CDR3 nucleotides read TGTGCCAGCAGCCCTAGCGGAGATTACAATGAGCAGTTCTTC.

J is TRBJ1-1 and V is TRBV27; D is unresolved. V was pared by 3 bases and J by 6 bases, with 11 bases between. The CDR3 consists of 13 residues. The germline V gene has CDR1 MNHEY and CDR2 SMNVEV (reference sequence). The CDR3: CASSFDKLAEAFF. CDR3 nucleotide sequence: TGTGCCAGCAGTTTTGACAAACTCGCTGAAGCTTTCTTT.

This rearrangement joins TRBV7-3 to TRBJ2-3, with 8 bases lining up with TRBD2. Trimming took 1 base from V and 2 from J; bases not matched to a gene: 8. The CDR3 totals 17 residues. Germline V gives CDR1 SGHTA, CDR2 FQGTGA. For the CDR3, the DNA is TGTGCCAGCAGCTTAAAACCTAGCGGGCGTGTCACAGATACGCAGTATTTT. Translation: CASSLKPSGRVTDTQYF.

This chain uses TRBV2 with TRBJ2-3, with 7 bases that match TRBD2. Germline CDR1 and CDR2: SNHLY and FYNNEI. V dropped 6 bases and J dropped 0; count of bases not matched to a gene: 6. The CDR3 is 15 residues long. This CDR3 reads CASRVTSVSTDTQYF. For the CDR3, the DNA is TGTGCCAGCAGGGTAACTAGCGTAAGCACAGATACGCAGTATTTT.

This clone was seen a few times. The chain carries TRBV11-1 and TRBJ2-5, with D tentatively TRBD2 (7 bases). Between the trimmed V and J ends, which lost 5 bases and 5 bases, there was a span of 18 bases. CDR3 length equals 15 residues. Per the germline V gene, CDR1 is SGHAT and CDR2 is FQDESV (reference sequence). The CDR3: CASSGTKQGTETQYF. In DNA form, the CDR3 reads TGTGCCAGCAGCGGGACTAAACAGGGAACGGAGACCCAGTACTTC.

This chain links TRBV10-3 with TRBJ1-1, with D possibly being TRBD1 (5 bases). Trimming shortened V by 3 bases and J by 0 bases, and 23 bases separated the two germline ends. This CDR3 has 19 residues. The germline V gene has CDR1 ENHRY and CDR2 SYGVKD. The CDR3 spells CAISEVKMLGGFMNTEAFF. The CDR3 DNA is TGTGCCATCAGTGAAGTTAAGATGCTCGGGGGGTTCATGAACACTGAAGCTTTCTTT.

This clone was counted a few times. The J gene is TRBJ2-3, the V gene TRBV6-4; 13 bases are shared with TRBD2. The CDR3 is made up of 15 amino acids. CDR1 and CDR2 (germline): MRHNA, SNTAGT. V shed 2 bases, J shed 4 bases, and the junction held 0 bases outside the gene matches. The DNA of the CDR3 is TGTGCCAGCAGTGACACTAGCGGGGGGGCAGATACGCAGTATTTT. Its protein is CASSDTSGGADTQYF.

The CDR3 loop reads CASSSRRTGGRETQYF. CDR3 nucleotides: TGTGCCAGCAGTTCCCGGCGGACAGGGGGGCGGGAGACCCAGTACTTC. The chain recombines TRBV28 with TRBJ2-5, with 10 bases that match TRBD1. The CDR3 runs 16 residues. V lost 4 bases, J lost 5 bases, and 10 bases stayed unmatched. Germline loops: CDR1 MDHEN, CDR2 SYDVKM.

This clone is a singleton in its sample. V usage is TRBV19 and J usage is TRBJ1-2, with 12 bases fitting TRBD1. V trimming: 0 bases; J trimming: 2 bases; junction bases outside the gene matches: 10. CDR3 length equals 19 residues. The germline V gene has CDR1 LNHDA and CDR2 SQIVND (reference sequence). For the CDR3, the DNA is TGTGCCAGTAGTATAGATCGTTCCGGGACAGGGGGCCGAAACTATGGCTACACCTTC. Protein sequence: CASSIDRSGTGGRNYGYTF.

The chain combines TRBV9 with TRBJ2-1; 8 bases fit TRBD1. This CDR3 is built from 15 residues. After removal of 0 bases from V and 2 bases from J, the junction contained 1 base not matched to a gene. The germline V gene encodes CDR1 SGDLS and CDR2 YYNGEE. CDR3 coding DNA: TGTGCCAGCAGCGTAGAACAGGGGGCCTACAATGAGCAGTTCTTC. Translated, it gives CASSVEQGAYNEQFF.

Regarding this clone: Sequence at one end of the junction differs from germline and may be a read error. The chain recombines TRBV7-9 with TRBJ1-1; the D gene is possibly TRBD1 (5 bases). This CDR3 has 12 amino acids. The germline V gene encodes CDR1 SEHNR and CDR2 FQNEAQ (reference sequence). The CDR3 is CSSSSTGREAFF. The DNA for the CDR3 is TGTTCCAGCAGCTCCACAGGACGCGAAGCTTTCTTT.

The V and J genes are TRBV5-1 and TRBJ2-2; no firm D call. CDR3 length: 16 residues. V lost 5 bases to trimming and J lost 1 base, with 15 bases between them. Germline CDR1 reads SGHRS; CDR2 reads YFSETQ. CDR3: CASRPVGGRNTGELFF. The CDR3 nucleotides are TGCGCCAGCAGACCCGTAGGCGGAAGGAACACCGGGGAGCTGTTTTTT.

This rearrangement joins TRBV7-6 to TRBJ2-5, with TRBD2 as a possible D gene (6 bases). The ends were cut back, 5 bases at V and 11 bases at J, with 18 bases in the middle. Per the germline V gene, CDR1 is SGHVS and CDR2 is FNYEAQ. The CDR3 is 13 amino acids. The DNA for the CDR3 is TGTGCCAGCAGCAAACTTGGGGGAGGCTATCAGTACTTC. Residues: CASSKLGGGYQYF.

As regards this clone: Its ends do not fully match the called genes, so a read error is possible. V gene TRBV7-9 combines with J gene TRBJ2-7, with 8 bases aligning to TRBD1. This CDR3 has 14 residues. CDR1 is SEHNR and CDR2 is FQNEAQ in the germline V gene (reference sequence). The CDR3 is CSSSLAQGAYEQYF. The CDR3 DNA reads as TGTTCCAGCAGCTTAGCACAGGGGGCCTACGAGCAGTACTTC.

The CDR3 sequence: CASSDRTGSYGYTF. The DNA of the CDR3 is TGTGCCAGCAGCGATAGGACAGGGTCTTATGGCTACACCTTC. The chain carries TRBV7-9 and TRBJ1-2; 8 bases match TRBD1. The germline V gene encodes CDR1 SEHNR and CDR2 FQNEAQ (reference sequence). Trimming removed 5 bases from V and 5 bases from J; junction bases left unmatched: 7. The CDR3 spans 14 residues.

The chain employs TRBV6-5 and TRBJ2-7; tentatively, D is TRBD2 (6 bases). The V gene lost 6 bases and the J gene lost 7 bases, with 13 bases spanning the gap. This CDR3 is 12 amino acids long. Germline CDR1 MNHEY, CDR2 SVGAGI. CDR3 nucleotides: TGTGCCAGCAGGCCCCCGGAGGGTGAGCAGTACTTC. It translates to CASRPPEGEQYF.

The DNA of the CDR3 is TGTGCCAGCAGTGAACAGGGGACAGGGTATCCCCAGCATTTT. It specifies CASSEQGTGYPQHF. This rearrangement joins TRBV28 to TRBJ1-5; 9 bases map to TRBD1. Germline-derived CDR1 and CDR2 are MDHEN and SYDVKM. The ends lost 5 bases at V and 10 bases at J; junction bases unmatched: 9. The CDR3 covers 14 residues.